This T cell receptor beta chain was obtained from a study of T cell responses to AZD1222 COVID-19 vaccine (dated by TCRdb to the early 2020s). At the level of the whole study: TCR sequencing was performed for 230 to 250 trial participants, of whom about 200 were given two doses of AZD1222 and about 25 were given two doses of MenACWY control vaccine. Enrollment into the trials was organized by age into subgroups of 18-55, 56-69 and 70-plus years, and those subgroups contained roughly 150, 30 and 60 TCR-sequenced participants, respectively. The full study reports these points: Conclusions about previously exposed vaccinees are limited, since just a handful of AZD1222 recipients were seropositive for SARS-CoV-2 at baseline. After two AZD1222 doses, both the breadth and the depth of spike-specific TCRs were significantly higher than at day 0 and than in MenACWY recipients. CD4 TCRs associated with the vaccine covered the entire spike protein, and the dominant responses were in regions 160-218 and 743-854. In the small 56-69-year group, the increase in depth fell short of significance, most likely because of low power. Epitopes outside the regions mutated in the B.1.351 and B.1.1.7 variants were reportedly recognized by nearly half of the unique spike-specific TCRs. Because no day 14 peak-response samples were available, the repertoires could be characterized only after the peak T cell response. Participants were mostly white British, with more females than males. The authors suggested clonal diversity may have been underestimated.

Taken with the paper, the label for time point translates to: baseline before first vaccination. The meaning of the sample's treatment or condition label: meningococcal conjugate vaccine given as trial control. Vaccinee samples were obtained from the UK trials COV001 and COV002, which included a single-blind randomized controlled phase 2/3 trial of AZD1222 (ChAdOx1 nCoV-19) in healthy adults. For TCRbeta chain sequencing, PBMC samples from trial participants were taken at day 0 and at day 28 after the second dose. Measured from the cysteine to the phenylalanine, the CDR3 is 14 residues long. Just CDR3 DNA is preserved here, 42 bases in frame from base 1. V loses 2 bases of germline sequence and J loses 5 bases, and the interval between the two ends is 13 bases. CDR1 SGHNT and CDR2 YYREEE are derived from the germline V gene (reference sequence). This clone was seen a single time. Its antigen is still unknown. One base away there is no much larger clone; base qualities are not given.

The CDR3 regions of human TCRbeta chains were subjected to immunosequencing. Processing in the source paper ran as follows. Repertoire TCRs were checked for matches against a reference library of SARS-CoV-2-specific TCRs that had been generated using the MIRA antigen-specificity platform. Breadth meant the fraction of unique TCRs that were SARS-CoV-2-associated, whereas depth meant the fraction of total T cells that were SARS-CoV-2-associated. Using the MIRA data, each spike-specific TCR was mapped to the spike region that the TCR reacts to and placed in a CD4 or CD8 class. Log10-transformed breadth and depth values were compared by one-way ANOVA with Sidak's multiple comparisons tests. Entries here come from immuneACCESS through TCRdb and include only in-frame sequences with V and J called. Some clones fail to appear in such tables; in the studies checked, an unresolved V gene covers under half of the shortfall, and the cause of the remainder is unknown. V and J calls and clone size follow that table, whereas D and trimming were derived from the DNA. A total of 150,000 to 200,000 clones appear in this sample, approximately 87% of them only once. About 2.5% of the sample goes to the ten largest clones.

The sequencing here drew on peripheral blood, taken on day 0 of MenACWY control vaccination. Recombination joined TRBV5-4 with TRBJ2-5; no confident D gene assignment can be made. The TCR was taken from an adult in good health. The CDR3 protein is CASSLRTVSETQYF. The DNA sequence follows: TGTGCCAGCAGCTTAAGAACCGTCTCGGAGACCCAGTACTTC.